This T cell receptor (beta chain) was sequenced for a study of cytomegalovirus exposure and HLA in healthy donors. Whole-study findings and limits: The majority of CMV-associated TCR beta chains were reported as apparently HLA-restricted in a later analysis. DRB1 had the most TCR associations and HLA-C the fewest, a later analysis found, with rates varying by HLA locus. The classifier reportedly diagnosed cytomegalovirus status with high specificity and sensitivity. TCR beta sequences reportedly predicted most subjects' HLA-A and HLA-B alleles accurately.

Concerning this clone: What it recognizes is unknown. The junction shows a germline mismatch at one end, possibly a read error.

This CDR3 comprises 15 residues. CDR1 and CDR2 (germline): SGHTA, FQGTGA. Researchers ran the PCR with 60 Vbeta and 13 Jbeta primers. Profiling relied on immunoSEQ multiplex PCR, and the TCRdb table lists in-frame clones only, not all of them. The sample has around 170,000 clones, roughly 82% seen once. V usage is TRBV7-3 and J usage is TRBJ2-5; TRBD2 matches 13 bases. The sequenced sample was PBMCs. The sequence was obtained from a woman between 45 and 60 years old in good health and CMV-seronegative. The CDR3 DNA reads TGTTCCAGCAGCCCTACTAGCGGGAGGGGGGAGACCCAGTACTTC. Translated: CSSSPTSGRGETQYF.